One T cell receptor beta chain is described in this entry. The data belong to a study of shared T cell receptors in the human thymus. There are 15 residues in the CDR3. J gave up 5 bases and V 1 base, and 6 bases lay outside the gene matches. Per the germline V gene, CDR1 is MNHNS and CDR2 is SASEGT. This table comes from immunoSEQ multiplex PCR, and its TCRdb copy is limited to in-frame clones, with some not included. The table includes 650,000 to 950,000 clones, approximately 85% detected once. This sample also belongs to another study, concerning human thymus T cells. Turning to that study: The people who donated were healthy Finnish babies having corrective surgery for congenital heart defects. Thymus tissue for the work was resected from patients undergoing corrective heart surgery. Repertoires sampled from thymus and blood appeared biased in V and J gene usage. Related research has reported that thymic repertoires overlap highly among unrelated individuals.

The receptor's source is a girl under three years old with a congenital heart defect. The chain has TRBV6-1 and TRBJ1-1; 8 positions agree with TRBD1. Sequencing input: thymocytes. The CDR3 DNA sequence: TGTGCCAGCAGTGAAGATAGGACAGGGAAAACTGAAGCTTTCTTT. It yields the protein CASSEDRTGKTEAFF.